The TCR beta chain described here comes from a study of OX40 agonist ivuxolimab in advanced cancers. V dropped 1 base and J dropped 5 bases, with 11 bases sitting between them. The CDR3 loop spans 14 amino acids. Germline V gene lookup returns CDR1 LGHNA and CDR2 YNFKEQ. Using immunoSEQ multiplex PCR, the repertoire was profiled, and TCRdb retains in-frame clones only, with some absent. The sample consists of about 66,000 clones, about 88% of them appearing once. The V gene is TRBV4-2, the J gene TRBJ2-5, with D perhaps assigned TRBD1 or TRBD2 (7 bases each). Sample: CD4+ or CD8+ T cells sorted from blood, taken in a trial of the OX40 agonist ivuxolimab. The clonotype originates from an adult with an advanced solid tumor such as melanoma, head and neck, liver or kidney cancer. CDR3: CASSQGQGGETQYF. CDR3 DNA sequence: TGTGCCAGCAGCCAAGGACAGGGAGGGGAGACCCAGTACTTC.